This T cell receptor (beta chain) was observed in a study of shared clonotypes between healthy human individuals. CDR1 is MNHEY, CDR2 SMNVEV, per germline (reference sequence). This CDR3 is built from 14 residues. V was shortened by 6 bases and J by 0 bases, with 8 bases between the two germline ends. At the deep level, the assay was run. Genomic DNA belonging to each subset was distributed in equal measure over several immunoSEQ plates. On sorted subsets, replicate PCRs used 200 to 250 ng DNA, or about 30,000 T cell genomes. Here immunoSEQ multiplex PCR was the method, and the copy in TCRdb shows in-frame clones only, minus some. The repertoire holds approximately 640,000 clones, with about 90% as singletons. A remark on this clone: Other DNA sequences in the sample encode the same CDR3.

The receptor comes from a man aged 18 to 35 in good health. Some clones in this sample may be carry-over from other donors' samples. This chain links TRBV27 with TRBJ1-4; D remains ambiguous. Input material: memory CD8+ T cells from PBMCs. Subset defined: CD45RO+ cells pooled with CCR7-negative TemRA cells. The CDR3 loop is CASSPRATNEKLFF. CDR3 nucleotides: TGTGCCAGCAGCCCAAGGGCAACTAATGAAAAACTGTTTTTT.